Listed below are T cell receptor beta chains from one sample, sequenced in a study of CD8 T cells in Susac syndrome. TCRdb used MiXCR to reprocess the immunoSEQ multiplex PCR reads, holding one entry per CDR3 protein. Found here are 71,000 or so distinct CDR3 sequences, roughly 93% of them singletons; the top ten hold roughly 0.15%. The sample comprised CD4+ T cells from PBMCs. The receptors derive from a human donor with Susac syndrome. CDR3s include the opening cysteine and the closing phenylalanine or tryptophan. The order of the fields is V gene, CDR3 protein.

v_gene: TRBV20-1; CDR3aa: CSATLLMRGAWDEQYF
v_gene: TRBV7-2; CDR3aa: CASSLGGRLQETQYF
v_gene: TRBV5-1; CDR3aa: CASSWGQGGTGELFF
v_gene: TRBV20-1; CDR3aa: CSARAPPPRQVKNIQYF
v_gene: TRBV18; CDR3aa: CASSIDSFNYGYTF
v_gene: TRBV7-6; CDR3aa: CASSQPGGDYEQYF
v_gene: TRBV11-2; CDR3aa: CASSPGGQRTDTQYF
v_gene: TRBV7-8; CDR3aa: CASSLVVSDSPLHF
v_gene: TRBV6-2/TRBV6-3; CDR3aa: CASSRLLAGGRNEQFF
v_gene: TRBV28; CDR3aa: CASNLTGFYGYTF
v_gene: TRBV18; CDR3aa: CASSRDGALLGYTF
v_gene: TRBV7-3; CDR3aa: CASSLFAGKSYEQYF
v_gene: TRBV18; CDR3aa: CASSINRGGTDTQYF
v_gene: TRBV20-1; CDR3aa: CSASRTGNNSPLHF
v_gene: TRBV4-1; CDR3aa: CASSQASGQAYEQYF
v_gene: TRBV4-3; CDR3aa: CASSPDRQETQYF
v_gene: TRBV2; CDR3aa: CASSEQGARTDTQYF
v_gene: TRBV27; CDR3aa: CASSWRYQETQYF
v_gene: TRBV30; CDR3aa: CAWPAGAGGYTF
v_gene: TRBV5-1; CDR3aa: CASSSGPTNTEAFF
v_gene: TRBV4-1; CDR3aa: CASSQPTRGTDTQYF
v_gene: TRBV5-1; CDR3aa: CASMAMGRTEAFF
v_gene: TRBV14; CDR3aa: CASSRQGGNTEAFF
v_gene: TRBV6-9; CDR3aa: CASSYKKGRDRQPQHF
v_gene: TRBV6-1; CDR3aa: CASRSPGQGSAQETQYF
v_gene: TRBV28; CDR3aa: CASSSTGGTVGKLFF
v_gene: TRBV10-3; CDR3aa: CAISGGQGLNTEAFF
v_gene: TRBV3-1; CDR3aa: CASSQDWVKRGVNTEAFF
v_gene: TRBV7-2; CDR3aa: CASSLDRGQETQYF
v_gene: TRBV5-4; CDR3aa: CASSLGIGQGAYEQYF
v_gene: TRBV10-3; CDR3aa: CAISDSNQPQHF
v_gene: TRBV30; CDR3aa: CAWNLGLNQPQHF
v_gene: TRBV5-1; CDR3aa: CASSLVFGGASRPLGTDTQYF
v_gene: TRBV27; CDR3aa: CASSFNREVYEQYF
v_gene: TRBV2; CDR3aa: CASSIGQGFTEAFF
v_gene: TRBV28; CDR3aa: CASSLYPNTGELFF
v_gene: TRBV6-6; CDR3aa: CASSYGTVEDEQYF
v_gene: TRBV5-8; CDR3aa: CASSYPGTASYGYTF
v_gene: TRBV19; CDR3aa: CASKHRYTDTQYF
v_gene: TRBV25-1; CDR3aa: CASSPGGRVYQETQYF
v_gene: TRBV30; CDR3aa: CAWRSSYNSPLHF
v_gene: TRBV20-1; CDR3aa: CSASLLQWGGEQFF
v_gene: TRBV20-1; CDR3aa: CSARLNGLARFYEQYF
v_gene: TRBV3-1; CDR3aa: CASSQDSGGSGYTF
v_gene: TRBV3-1; CDR3aa: CASSQRTATNEKLFF
v_gene: TRBV6-2/TRBV6-3; CDR3aa: CASKGAGSGQEAQYF
v_gene: TRBV11-1; CDR3aa: CASSLWGRDSPLHF
v_gene: TRBV5-1; CDR3aa: CASRQELSGANVLTF
v_gene: TRBV5-8; CDR3aa: CASSLATVYGEQFF
v_gene: TRBV5-1; CDR3aa: CASSPGTGTNTEAFF
v_gene: TRBV6-5; CDR3aa: CASTTDREPNYGYTF
v_gene: TRBV30; CDR3aa: CAWSPLGGGNQPQHF
v_gene: TRBV11-3; CDR3aa: CASSPGTYNEQFF
v_gene: TRBV18; CDR3aa: CASSPASRSQETQYF
v_gene: TRBV2; CDR3aa: CANSLGTNYGYTF
v_gene: TRBV9; CDR3aa: CASSVETGGAPGTEAFF
v_gene: TRBV20-1; CDR3aa: CSATRGISTGELFF